This TCR beta chain was sequenced during a study of blood T cell repertoires in COVID-19. Across the whole study: The origin of the acute and convalescent COVID-19 samples was the United States, Italy and Spain.

Per the original methods: Reference gene primer amplification gave nucleated cell count estimates. Measured with immunoSEQ multiplex PCR; TCRdb has only the in-frame clones, and not every one. V, J and clone size reflect that table, while D and trimming were determined from the DNA. Among 290,000 or so clones listed, approximately 89% were seen once. The germline V gene encodes CDR1 SGHNT and CDR2 YENEEA. The J segment lost 6 bases and the V segment lost 7 bases, leaving 9 bases of the junction unmatched. The CDR3 contains 15 residues. Participant age was about 18 to 89 years, and participants resided in fewer than 25 US areas. Each participant's cohort was designated according to participant-reported clinical history.

The chain carries TRBV11-3 and TRBJ2-2; TRBD1 matches at 9 bases. This clonotype was sampled from a woman aged 18-29 years who had recovered from COVID-19. Sequences were obtained from PBMCs or T cells enriched from blood (not recorded which). CDR3: CASTSQTGGAGELFF. The DNA of the CDR3 is TGTGCCAGCACAAGTCAGACAGGGGGGGCCGGGGAGCTGTTTTTT.